Listed below are T cell receptor beta chains from one sample, sequenced in a study of cytomegalovirus exposure and HLA in healthy donors. Here immunoSEQ multiplex PCR was the method, and the copy in TCRdb shows in-frame clones only, minus some. The profile covers approximately 140,000 clones, with 70% to 80% appearing a single time and over 2% taken by the ten largest. The material sequenced was PBMCs. The receptor set was obtained from a woman aged 60-75 years in good health and CMV-seropositive. CDR3s include the opening cysteine and the closing phenylalanine or tryptophan. Fields, in order: J gene, V gene, clone size, CDR3 protein. Rows may omit the clone size; those that give it use once, few, many or a size class.

>TRBJ1-1|TRBV27|NA
CASSTGGGGEAFF
>TRBJ1-1|TRBV28|NA
CASSLPTGGTTEAFF
>TRBJ2-3|TRBV5-1|NA
CASSPGVAGGYRWTDTQYF
>TRBJ1-5|TRBV5-8|NA
CASSLDSSNQPQHF
>TRBJ2-1|TRBV29-1|few
CSTRDRFSPEQFF
>TRBJ2-2|TRBV19|NA
CASSPPRSGGAGGELFF
>TRBJ2-7|TRBV18|NA
CASTPDRGNHEQYF
>TRBJ2-3|TRBV6-5|many
CASSHGQGSTDTQYF
>TRBJ2-6|TRBV2|NA
CASGQGIAGANVLTF
>TRBJ2-2|TRBV5-1|NA
CASSLADTGELFF
>TRBJ1-3|TRBV7-2|few
CASVPQIGNTIYF
>TRBJ1-3|TRBV10-1|few
CASSPGTGGPSGNTIYF
>TRBJ2-7|TRBV7-6|few
CASSTGGGGNYEQYF
>TRBJ1-2|TRBV7-9|NA
CASSSGDYGYTF
>TRBJ1-1|TRBV19|NA
CASRQGLNTEAFF
>TRBJ1-4|TRBV6-5|NA
CASSRNRGNEKLFF
>TRBJ2-5|TRBV7-9|NA
CASSSRLQETQYF
>TRBJ1-5|TRBV19|NA
CASSGTSYQPQHF
>TRBJ2-2|TRBV29-1|NA
CSVGSQAGGHTGELFF
>TRBJ2-7|TRBV6-1|NA
CASRRDRVGYEQYF
>TRBJ2-7|TRBV27|NA
CASSLSGQGSHEQYF
>TRBJ2-5|TRBV2|NA
CASKEGREETQYF
>TRBJ1-5|TRBV28|NA
CASTTGGRSNQPQHF
>TRBJ1-1|TRBV9|NA
CASSVGSGVDNTGTEAFF
>TRBJ2-1|TRBV4-1|NA
CASSQGLAVFEQFF
>TRBJ2-5|TRBV10-1|NA
CASSPGLAGGLETQYF
>TRBJ1-1|TRBV11-3|NA
CASSPRGYTEAFF
>TRBJ1-1|TRBV5-1|NA
CASSDQGAGNTEAFF
>TRBJ2-7|TRBV7-8|few
CASSSGSDRGREQYF
>TRBJ1-4|TRBV5-1|NA
CASSLGGVGEKLFF
>TRBJ2-7|TRBV7-8|NA
CASSPDRNHEQYF
>TRBJ2-2|TRBV5-4|NA
CASSLGLAGGYNTGELFF
>TRBJ1-2|TRBV5-5|NA
CASSPQGDYGYTF